Shown below are 9 T cell receptor beta chains from a single sample sequenced in a study of blood T cell repertoires in COVID-19 (TCRdb year 2020). Library construction relied on the immunoSEQ multiplex PCR assay. TCRdb provides this immuneACCESS table in a form limited to in-frame rearrangements. Some clones are lacking; in checked studies, under half of them reflect an unresolved V gene, and why the rest are absent is not known. The sample contains approximately 170,000 clones, 65% to 80% of them found a single time. The ten largest clones take up under 20% of the sample. Sequencing was performed on PBMCs or T cells enriched from blood (not recorded which). All receptors derive from a woman aged 70-85 years in a cohort exposed to, infected with or recovered from COVID-19 (not recorded which).

The chain uses TRBV19 and TRBJ2-7; 8 bases are a match to TRBD2. The CDR3 runs 14 residues. Unmatched junction bases numbered 5, after V lost 7 bases and J lost 0 bases. Germline CDR1 and CDR2: LNHDA and SQIVND (reference sequence). The CDR3 nucleotides read TGTGCCAGTACGCCCGCGGGGGGCTCCTACGAGCAGTACTTC. Protein product: CASTPAGGSYEQYF. The full variable domain, its missing parts supplied by reference TRBV19 and TRBJ2-7, is DGGITQSPKYLFRKEGQNVTLSCEQNLNHDAMYWYRQDPGQGLRLIYYSQIVNDFQKGDIAEGYSVSREKKESFPLTVTSAQKNPTAFYLCASTPAGGSYEQYFGPGTRLTVT.

The chain employs TRBV5-1 and TRBJ2-1; TRBD2 might be the D (7 bases). This CDR3 spans 16 amino acids. CDR1 and CDR2 (germline): SGHRS, YFSETQ. V was cut by 4 bases and J by 2 bases, with 16 bases left in between. The CDR3 DNA follows: TGCGCCAGCAGCCCTGGCGGGGGCATGACCTACAATGAGCAGTTCTTC. Translation: CASSPGGGMTYNEQFF.

This clone was seen only a few times. This chain links TRBV13 with TRBJ1-2; 9 bases agree with TRBD1. J lost 4 bases, V lost 5 bases, and 8 bases had no gene match. The germline V gene has CDR1 PRHDT and CDR2 FYEKMQ (reference sequence). The CDR3 length is 15 residues. Here the CDR3 reads CASSEGDRESYGYTF. Written as DNA, the CDR3 is TGTGCCAGCAGCGAAGGGGACAGGGAGAGCTATGGCTACACCTTC.

The rearrangement uses TRBV18 and TRBJ1-2; no clear D gene. There are 14 residues in the CDR3. The germline gives CDR1 KGHSH, CDR2 LQKENI. V lost 1 base, J lost 5 bases, and 11 bases lay in between. CDR3 region: CASSPRYMNYGYTF. Written as DNA, the CDR3 is TGTGCCAGCTCACCACGGTACATGAATTATGGCTACACCTTC.

This chain uses TRBV7-3 with TRBJ2-2, with 9 bases matching TRBD1. The CDR3 covers 14 residues. With 4 bases clipped from V and 6 bases from J, the junction kept 3 bases outside the gene matches. Per germline, CDR1 SGHTA and CDR2 FQGTGA. The CDR3 region is CASSWGQGAGELFF. CDR3 sequence (DNA): TGTGCCAGCAGCTGGGGACAGGGAGCCGGGGAGCTGTTTTTT.

The chain couples TRBV27 to TRBJ2-1; 8 positions agree with TRBD1. The CDR3 sequence is 15 residues long. Germline loops: CDR1 MNHEY, CDR2 SMNVEV (reference sequence). Unmatched junction bases numbered 8, after V lost 7 bases and J lost 3 bases. The CDR3 loop reads CASNPGGANYNEQFF. The CDR3 coding sequence is TGTGCCAGCAACCCAGGGGGCGCAAACTACAATGAGCAGTTCTTC.

This chain links TRBV3-1 (or the pseudogene TRBV3-2) with TRBJ1-1; 9 bases match TRBD1. Germline CDR1 reads LGHDT; CDR2 reads YNNKEL (reference sequence). The CDR3 runs 17 residues. Trimming took 4 bases from V and 1 from J; bases not matched to a gene: 10. The CDR3 is CASSLGQGYYWNTEAFF. CDR3 bases: TGTGCCAGCAGCCTTGGACAGGGGTACTATTGGAACACTGAAGCTTTCTTT.

This chain uses TRBV27 with TRBJ1-2; 10 positions match TRBD1. This CDR3 is built from 16 residues. The germline V gene encodes CDR1 MNHEY and CDR2 SMNVEV (reference sequence). The trim removed 1 base at V and 8 bases at J, leaving 10 bases unmatched. CDR3 sequence reads: CASSLYGRQGAGGYTF. Here the CDR3 DNA reads TGTGCCAGCAGTTTATACGGACGACAGGGGGCCGGGGGCTACACCTTC.

CDR3 coding DNA: TGTGCCAGTAGTATCCCCGGGCAGGGCTATGGCTACACCTTC. This sequence encodes CASSIPGQGYGYTF. V is TRBV19 and J is TRBJ1-2; TRBD1 might be the D (5 bases). The CDR3 length is 14 residues. V was shortened by 3 bases and J by 4 bases, with 12 bases between the two germline ends. The V gene's germline CDR1 is LNHDA and CDR2 SQIVND (reference sequence).